This T cell receptor beta chain originates from a study of regulatory T cells in long-lasting Graves disease. Time point of the sample: newly diagnosed GD, antithyroid drugs for less than 3 months. PBMC RNA served as the TCR library source. CDR1 is MNHEY and CDR2 is SMNVEV in the germline V gene (reference sequence). The CDR3 runs 23 residues. Unmatched junction bases numbered 22, after V lost 1 base and J lost 3 bases. Study results and limitations: Persistent Graves' patients showed less TCR diversity than newly diagnosed patients showed.

This clonotype was counted only a few times. The antigen remains unidentified. For TCR beta, libraries came from iRepertoire HTBI primers and Arm-PCR of CDR3 regions. TCRdb used MiXCR to reprocess the multiplex PCR reads, holding one entry per CDR3 protein. Among hundreds of thousands of distinct CDR3 sequences listed, roughly 17% were seen once. The same specimen was also included in a second study, on T cells in Graves' hyperthyroidism and ophthalmopathy. Per that study: Uncontrolled infection, other autoimmune disease, pregnancy or lactation led to exclusion. Peripheral blood also featured most of the thyroid clonotypes expanded above 0.001.

The rearrangement joins TRBV27 to TRBJ2-6, with TRBD2 identical over 9 bases. This receptor was taken from a middle-aged man with Graves disease. Here the sequenced sample was peripheral blood mononuclear cells (PBMCs), taken at new diagnosis, from a patient treated with antithyroid drugs. CDR3: CASSLFSVGQQLAGGSGANVLTF. The DNA for the CDR3 is TGTGCCAGCAGTTTATTTTCGGTCGGACAGCAGTTGGCGGGGGGGAGTGGGGCCAACGTCCTGACTTTC.